A selection of T cell receptor beta chains follows, all from one sample in a study of T cell changes during pregnancy in multiple sclerosis. Data came from immunoSEQ multiplex PCR; TCRdb stores just in-frame clones and leaves some out. The sample yields roughly 110,000 clones, approximately 90% seen once. The specimen comprised peripheral blood, sampled in the third trimester of pregnancy. The receptors come from a female donor in good health, enrolled as a control in a pregnancy study. Each CDR3 is given with its conserved first and last residue. Fields, in order: D gene, clone size, J gene, V gene, CDR3 DNA, CDR3 protein. The D gene is left open where the match is weak. Rows may omit the clone size; those that give it use once, few, many or a size class.

-,once,TRBJ1-5,TRBV5-6,TGTGCCAGCAGCTTGACAGCTATGGAGCCCCAGCATTTT,CASSLTAMEPQHF
-,-,TRBJ1-2,TRBV30,TGTGCCTGGAGTGTATTGGGCAGAAACTATGGCTACACCTTC,CAWSVLGRNYGYTF
-,-,TRBJ1-5,TRBV19,TGTGCCAGTACGAGCGGAAATCAGCCCCAGCATTTT,CASTSGNQPQHF
-,-,TRBJ2-1,TRBV19,TGTGCCAGTAGTAGCTCAACAGGGATGAGCTACAATGAGCAGTTCTTC,CASSSSTGMSYNEQFF
-,-,TRBJ1-1,TRBV27,TGTGCCACCAAACAGGGTGGGAGAGCTTTCTTT,CATKQGGRAFF
TRBD1,-,TRBJ1-2,TRBV30,TGTGCCTGGAGTAAAAGCAGGGGGCAGCGTGGCTACACCTTC,CAWSKSRGQRGYTF
-,-,TRBJ2-3,TRBV7-2,TGTGCCAGCAGCTCCGGACTGGGGAACACGGGTACGCAGTATTTT,CASSSGLGNTGTQYF
-,-,TRBJ1-1,TRBV9,TGTGCCAGCAGCGTAGTAGACAGCATAGCCACTGAAGCTTTCTTT,CASSVVDSIATEAFF
TRBD2,-,TRBJ2-5,TRBV5-1,TGCGCCAGCACCCGGGCGGGGGGAGAGACCCAGTACTTC,CASTRAGGETQYF
TRBD1,once,TRBJ2-7,TRBV6-5,TGTGCCAGCAGTCCGGACAGGGGCTACTACGAGCAGTACTTC,CASSPDRGYYEQYF
TRBD1,-,TRBJ2-7,TRBV4-3,TGCGCCAGCAGCCAAGATTCGAGCAGGGGGCTTGGGTACGAGCAGTACTTC,CASSQDSSRGLGYEQYF
-,-,TRBJ1-2,TRBV5-1,TGCGCCAGCAGCTTCCGGATATCGGACAGAGCTAACTATGGCTACACCTTC,CASSFRISDRANYGYTF
TRBD1,-,TRBJ1-6,TRBV19,TGTGCCAGTAGTTCAGGGACAGGGAGCTCCTATAATTCACCCCTCCACTTT,CASSSGTGSSYNSPLHF
-,-,TRBJ2-7,TRBV18,TGTGCCAGCTCACCATTGCCCCAGGGAACCGAGCAGTACTTC,CASSPLPQGTEQYF
TRBD2,-,TRBJ2-7,TRBV7-2,TGTGCCAGCAGCCCCTCGACTAGCGGGTACGAGCAGTACTTC,CASSPSTSGYEQYF
TRBD2,-,TRBJ2-1,TRBV19,TGTGCCAGTAGTGCACTACTAGCGGGGGGCAGGGATGAGCAGTTCTTC,CASSALLAGGRDEQFF
-,once,TRBJ2-7,TRBV9,TGTGCCAGCAGCAATACCGGGACCTACGAGCAGTACTTC,CASSNTGTYEQYF
-,-,TRBJ1-6,TRBV10-1,TGCGCCAGCGTGGGTTACAGGGACGGTTCACCCCTCCACTTT,CASVGYRDGSPLHF
TRBD1,-,TRBJ1-5,TRBV4-3,TGCGCCAGCAGCCAAATACGGGACAGGGATCAGCCCCAGCATTTT,CASSQIRDRDQPQHF
TRBD2,-,TRBJ2-5,TRBV19,TGTGCCAGTAGTATCCTAGCGGGGGGACCGTACCAAGAGACCCAGTACTTC,CASSILAGGPYQETQYF
-,-,TRBJ2-5,TRBV5-1,TGCGCCAGCAGCTTGGACATATACCAAGAGACCCAGTACTTC,CASSLDIYQETQYF